This T cell receptor beta chain was identified during a study of control samples from healthy donors and cancer patients. The protocol was immunoSEQ multiplex PCR, while the TCRdb copy is restricted to in-frame clones and leaves out a portion. The data hold under 150,000 clones, with over 90% observed a single time. Sequencing used blood. The TCR originated in a man aged 30 to 45 in good health.

The CDR3 coding sequence is TGTGCCTGGGTGGAGGCAGGGGTTGCCGCTTTCTTT. Translating gives CAWVEAGVAAFF. The rearrangement links TRBV30 to TRBJ1-1; D is possibly TRBD1 (6 bases). Trimming left V 5 bases short and J 11 bases short, with 18 bases between. This CDR3 region has 12 residues. Germline V lookup: CDR1 GTSNPN, CDR2 SVGIG (reference sequence).